The following is a TCR beta chain sequence with its context. Using immunoSEQ multiplex PCR, the repertoire was profiled, and TCRdb retains in-frame clones only, with some absent. The repertoire holds about 160,000 clones, with around nine tenths as singletons. V shed 7 bases and J 3 bases; nucleotides not matched to a gene: 7. The CDR3 has 15 amino acids. The V gene's germline CDR1 is MDHEN and CDR2 SYDVKM. These data come from a study of blood T cell repertoires in COVID-19. Overall study context: T cells, B-cell-depleted T cells, or PBMCs provided the cDNA or gDNA that served as material.

This sequence joins TRBV28 and TRBJ1-5, with 9 nucleotides matching TRBD1. The sequencing sample was made of peripheral blood. This clonotype originated in a woman in her sixties or seventies with COVID-19, enrolled during active disease. This CDR3 reads CASKTGGRINQPQHF. CDR3 DNA: TGTGCCAGCAAGACAGGGGGAAGAATCAATCAGCCCCAGCATTTT.